A selection of T cell receptor beta chains follows, all from one sample in a study of blood T cell repertoires in COVID-19. TCRdb keeps only in-frame clones here, not all; method: immunoSEQ multiplex PCR. The table includes roughly 21,000 clones, around 86% detected once. Sequenced: peripheral blood. The receptor set was obtained from a woman older than 75 with active or convalescent COVID-19. Both conserved end residues are part of each CDR3. Each record gives: CDR3 protein, CDR3 DNA, clone size, V gene, J gene, D gene. The D gene is left open where the match is weak. Only part of the rows carry a size: once, few, many, or a class if the clone is expanded.

CDR3aa: CATSRDRVLNTEAFF
CDR3nt: TGTGCCACCAGCAGAGATCGGGTACTGAACACTGAAGCTTTCTTT
abundance: NA
v_gene: TRBV15
j_gene: TRBJ1-1
d_gene: NA

CDR3aa: CASSIQDRNTGELFF
CDR3nt: TGTGCCAGTAGTATACAGGACAGGAACACCGGGGAGCTGTTTTTT
abundance: NA
v_gene: TRBV19
j_gene: TRBJ2-2
d_gene: NA

CDR3aa: CSARNGEQYF
CDR3nt: TGCAGTGCTAGAAACGGCGAGCAGTACTTC
abundance: NA
v_gene: TRBV20-1
j_gene: TRBJ2-7
d_gene: NA

CDR3aa: CASSSTQGMGTQYF
CDR3nt: TGTGCCAGCAGCTCGACCCAGGGGATGGGGACCCAGTACTTC
abundance: few
v_gene: TRBV7-3
j_gene: TRBJ2-5
d_gene: NA

CDR3aa: CASRDRRGTANEKLFF
CDR3nt: TGTGCCAGTAGGGATCGCCGGGGGACAGCTAATGAAAAACTGTTTTTT
abundance: NA
v_gene: TRBV19
j_gene: TRBJ1-4
d_gene: TRBD1

CDR3aa: CASSKTRTGPQGLQPQHF
CDR3nt: TGTGCCAGCAGCAAGACCCGAACCGGCCCACAGGGGCTTCAGCCCCAGCATTTT
abundance: NA
v_gene: TRBV6-2/TRBV6-3
j_gene: TRBJ1-5
d_gene: TRBD1

CDR3aa: CASSGQLNQPQHF
CDR3nt: TGTGCCAGCAGCGGGCAGCTAAATCAGCCCCAGCATTTT
abundance: few
v_gene: TRBV7-2
j_gene: TRBJ1-5
d_gene: NA

CDR3aa: CASSLGYSNRLPYGYTF
CDR3nt: TGTGCCAGCAGCTTAGGGTATTCGAACAGGCTTCCCTATGGCTACACCTTC
abundance: NA
v_gene: TRBV7-2
j_gene: TRBJ1-2
d_gene: NA

CDR3aa: CASSEANTGFYGYTF
CDR3nt: TGTGCCAGCAGTGAGGCCAACACAGGGTTCTATGGCTACACCTTC
abundance: NA
v_gene: TRBV6-1
j_gene: TRBJ1-2
d_gene: NA

CDR3aa: CASRLKTAGSGNTIYF
CDR3nt: TGTGCCAGCAGACTAAAGACAGCCGGCTCTGGAAACACCATATATTTT
abundance: NA
v_gene: TRBV28
j_gene: TRBJ1-3
d_gene: NA

CDR3aa: CATSDFSGRGYTGELFF
CDR3nt: TGTGCCACCAGTGATTTCTCCGGCAGGGGGTACACCGGGGAGCTGTTTTTT
abundance: NA
v_gene: TRBV24-1
j_gene: TRBJ2-2
d_gene: TRBD1

CDR3aa: CASSEDREANTEAFF
CDR3nt: TGTGCCAGCAGTGAGGACAGGGAGGCGAACACTGAAGCTTTCTTT
abundance: NA
v_gene: TRBV2
j_gene: TRBJ1-1
d_gene: TRBD1

CDR3aa: CASSFRDRNTEAFF
CDR3nt: TGTGCCAGCAGCTTCCGGGACAGGAACACTGAAGCTTTCTTT
abundance: NA
v_gene: TRBV7-2
j_gene: TRBJ1-1
d_gene: TRBD1

CDR3aa: CASSVRDSLSYEQYF
CDR3nt: TGTGCCAGCAGCGTCCGGGACTCCTTATCCTACGAGCAGTACTTC
abundance: NA
v_gene: TRBV14
j_gene: TRBJ2-7
d_gene: NA

CDR3aa: CASSDFGVGTEAFF
CDR3nt: TGCGCCAGCAGTGATTTCGGGGTGGGCACTGAAGCTTTCTTT
abundance: NA
v_gene: TRBV10-2
j_gene: TRBJ1-1
d_gene: NA

CDR3aa: CASRDRGTIKPIYTF
CDR3nt: TGTGCCAGCAGGGACAGGGGCACAATTAAACCCATCTACACCTTC
abundance: once
v_gene: TRBV11-2
j_gene: TRBJ1-2
d_gene: TRBD1

CDR3aa: CASSPTRETQYF
CDR3nt: TGTGCCAGCAGCCCGACGCGGGAGACCCAGTACTTC
abundance: NA
v_gene: TRBV3-1/TRBV3-2
j_gene: TRBJ2-5
d_gene: NA

CDR3aa: CASRINLQHARNTIYF
CDR3nt: TGTGCCAGCAGAATCAATTTACAACACGCACGAAACACCATATATTTT
abundance: few
v_gene: TRBV21-1
j_gene: TRBJ1-3
d_gene: NA

CDR3aa: CASSVVSRQEAFF
CDR3nt: TGTGCCAGCAGCGTAGTGTCTCGACAGGAAGCTTTCTTT
abundance: NA
v_gene: TRBV9
j_gene: TRBJ1-1
d_gene: NA

CDR3aa: CASSPDVQVFGYEQYF
CDR3nt: TGTGCCAGCAGCCCCGACGTACAGGTTTTTGGCTACGAGCAGTACTTC
abundance: few
v_gene: TRBV7-8
j_gene: TRBJ2-7
d_gene: NA

CDR3aa: CAISDGGRTQETQYF
CDR3nt: TGTGCCATCAGTGATGGAGGGAGGACCCAAGAGACCCAGTACTTC
abundance: NA
v_gene: TRBV10-3
j_gene: TRBJ2-5
d_gene: NA

CDR3aa: CASSSLMTSGSGDIQYF
CDR3nt: TGCGCCAGCAGCTCCCTTATGACTAGCGGGTCCGGGGACATTCAGTACTTC
abundance: once
v_gene: TRBV5-1
j_gene: TRBJ2-4
d_gene: TRBD2

CDR3aa: CATRQAGLAVNEQFF
CDR3nt: TGTGCCACCCGCCAGGCGGGACTAGCAGTCAATGAGCAGTTCTTC
abundance: NA
v_gene: TRBV15
j_gene: TRBJ2-1
d_gene: TRBD2

CDR3aa: CASSRLAGVSYNEQFF
CDR3nt: TGTGCCAGTAGTAGACTAGCGGGAGTCTCCTACAATGAGCAGTTCTTC
abundance: NA
v_gene: TRBV19
j_gene: TRBJ2-1
d_gene: TRBD2

CDR3aa: CASTGRGASIYEQYF
CDR3nt: TGTGCCAGCACAGGGCGGGGGGCCTCAATCTACGAGCAGTACTTC
abundance: NA
v_gene: TRBV11-2
j_gene: TRBJ2-7
d_gene: TRBD2

CDR3aa: CASSLAGRGTDTQYF
CDR3nt: TGTGCCAGCAGCTTGGCAGGGCGAGGCACAGATACGCAGTATTTT
abundance: NA
v_gene: TRBV5-8
j_gene: TRBJ2-3
d_gene: NA

CDR3aa: CSVAGVGVQETQYF
CDR3nt: TGCAGCGTCGCGGGAGTGGGGGTCCAAGAGACCCAGTACTTC
abundance: medium-sized
v_gene: TRBV29-1
j_gene: TRBJ2-5
d_gene: TRBD2

CDR3aa: CASMGLASANTGELFF
CDR3nt: TGTGCCAGTATGGGACTAGCGAGCGCGAACACCGGGGAGCTGTTTTTT
abundance: NA
v_gene: TRBV2
j_gene: TRBJ2-2
d_gene: TRBD2

CDR3aa: CASSQRLKSSSGNTIYF
CDR3nt: TGTGCCAGCAGCCAAAGATTAAAATCTAGCTCTGGAAACACCATATATTTT
abundance: once
v_gene: TRBV3-1/TRBV3-2
j_gene: TRBJ1-3
d_gene: NA

CDR3aa: CASSSTYQGEGYTF
CDR3nt: TGTGCCAGCAGTTCTACCTACCAGGGGGAGGGCTACACCTTC
abundance: few
v_gene: TRBV27
j_gene: TRBJ1-2
d_gene: TRBD1

CDR3aa: CASSPGAGGNQPQHF
CDR3nt: TGTGCCAGCTCACCAGGAGCAGGGGGCAATCAGCCCCAGCATTTT
abundance: NA
v_gene: TRBV18
j_gene: TRBJ1-5
d_gene: NA

CDR3aa: CASSNYVTYEQYF
CDR3nt: TGTGCCAGCAGTAACTACGTCACCTACGAGCAGTACTTC
abundance: NA
v_gene: TRBV27
j_gene: TRBJ2-7
d_gene: NA

CDR3aa: CASSFFGRSSYNEQFF
CDR3nt: TGTGCCAGCAGTTTTTTCGGTCGGAGCTCCTACAATGAGCAGTTCTTC
abundance: once
v_gene: TRBV28
j_gene: TRBJ2-1
d_gene: NA

CDR3aa: CASSPDAGYRYEQYF
CDR3nt: TGTGCCAGCAGCCCGGACGCGGGTTATCGCTACGAGCAGTACTTC
abundance: NA
v_gene: TRBV3-1/TRBV3-2
j_gene: TRBJ2-7
d_gene: NA

CDR3aa: CASRSKAGGGKTEAFF
CDR3nt: TGTGCCAGCAGGTCCAAAGCAGGGGGCGGAAAAACTGAAGCTTTCTTT
abundance: NA
v_gene: TRBV11-3
j_gene: TRBJ1-1
d_gene: TRBD1

CDR3aa: CASSERTRGTEAFF
CDR3nt: TGTGCCAGCAGTGAACGGACAAGGGGCACTGAAGCTTTCTTT
abundance: NA
v_gene: TRBV25-1
j_gene: TRBJ1-1
d_gene: NA

CDR3aa: CASSVGTGGAGAQGEKLFF
CDR3nt: TGTGCCAGCAGCGTTGGGACAGGGGGCGCGGGCGCCCAGGGTGAAAAACTGTTTTTT
abundance: NA
v_gene: TRBV9
j_gene: TRBJ1-4
d_gene: TRBD1